The next 8 T cell receptor beta chains were all read from a single sample in a study of patients and donors after allogeneic stem cell transplantation. In TCRdb, the RT-PCR reads were re-called with MiXCR into one record per CDR3 protein. The sample yields roughly 960,000 distinct CDR3 sequences, roughly 18% seen once. The specimen sequenced was blood, either unsorted or a sorted T cell fraction (not recorded which). These receptors were collected from a human donor who was either an allogeneic HSCT recipient or a stem cell or donor lymphocyte infusion donor (not recorded which). It is not recorded whose cells these are; they may come from a transplant donor.

As to this clonotype: Germline and junction disagree at one end, which may indicate a read error. This chain links TRBV7-2 with TRBJ2-5; the match to TRBD1 covers 12 bases. Germline V gene sequence: CDR1 SGHTA, CDR2 FQGNSA. The CDR3 covers 17 residues. The CDR3 is CASSVAGTGGLGETQYF. CDR3 nucleotides: TGTGCCAGCAGCGTAGCCGGGACAGGGGGCCTCGGAGAGACCCAGTACTTC.

The sample holds a few counts of this clonotype. The rearrangement links TRBV4-2 to TRBJ2-1; 8 bases fit TRBD2. V shed 0 bases, J shed 0 bases, and the junction held 7 bases outside the gene matches. In germline, CDR1 is LGHNA, CDR2 YNFKEQ. CDR3 length: 18 amino acids. CDR3 bases: TGTGCCAGCAGCCAAGATCTGGTTAGCGGGGACTCCTACAATGAGCAGTTCTTC. Protein sequence: CASSQDLVSGDSYNEQFF.

Only a few counts were recorded for this clonotype. CDR3 protein: CASSLGGLNEKLFF. CDR3 DNA: TGTGCCAGCAGCTTAGGAGGGTTAAATGAAAAACTGTTTTTT. The chain has TRBV7-9 and TRBJ1-4; D gene uncertain. Germline V gene lookup returns CDR1 SEHNR and CDR2 FQNEAQ (reference sequence). The V and J ends lost 1 base and 5 bases respectively, with 8 bases between them. The CDR3 has 14 amino acids.

This clonotype was observed a handful of times. This sequence joins TRBV7-6 and TRBJ2-4, with D tentatively TRBD1 (6 bases). Germline loops: CDR1 SGHVS, CDR2 FNYEAQ. The CDR3 length is 17 residues. V gave up 5 bases and J gave up 10 bases, with 27 bases separating them. This CDR3 reads CASSLNGDTFPPGIQYF. The CDR3 region has the DNA TGTGCCAGCAGCCTAAATGGGGACACATTTCCCCCTGGGATTCAGTACTTC. Drawing the rest from reference TRBV7-6 and TRBJ2-4, the complete variable domain is GAGVSQSPRYKVTKRGQDVALRCDPISGHVSLYWYRQALGQGPEFLTYFNYEAQQDKSGLPNDRFSAERPEGSISTLTIQRTEQRDSAMYRCASSLNGDTFPPGIQYFGAGTRLSVL.

This clonotype has just a few counts. The chain couples TRBV7-9 to TRBJ1-2; the D gene is possibly TRBD1 (5 bases). This CDR3 spans 14 amino acids. Germline CDR1 is SEHNR and CDR2 is FQNEAQ (reference sequence). Trimming took off 5 bases at V and 8 bases at J, with 18 bases between the two ends. CDR3: CASSPPGTLLGYTF. The CDR3 DNA is TGTGCCAGCAGCCCACCGGGGACCCTGTTGGGCTACACCTTC.

There are a few counts of this clonotype. The chain is built from TRBV10-3 and TRBJ1-3; no clear D gene. With 8 bases removed from V and 1 base from J, the gap between germline ends came to 3 bases. The germline V gene encodes CDR1 ENHRY and CDR2 SYGVKD. The CDR3 spans 11 residues. CDR3 sequence (DNA): TGTGCCATCGAGTCTGGAAACACCATATATTTT. This codes for CAIESGNTIYF.

This chain uses TRBV10-2 with TRBJ2-3, with D tentatively TRBD2 (7 bases). The V and J ends lost 6 bases and 5 bases respectively, with 12 bases between them. The CDR3 runs to 13 residues. The germline gives CDR1 WSHSY, CDR2 SAAADI. CDR3 sequence reads: CASREGGKDTQYF. CDR3 coding DNA: TGCGCCAGCAGGGAGGGGGGGAAAGATACGCAGTATTTT.

The chain couples TRBV7-8 to TRBJ2-5, with D uncertain. Trimming cost V 4 bases and J 10 bases, with 10 bases left between them. Germline values: CDR1 SGHVS, CDR2 FQNEAQ. The CDR3 covers 11 residues. CDR3 nucleotides: TGTGCCAGCAGCTCCCGACGGGTCCAGTACTTC. This sequence encodes CASSSRRVQYF.